These 31 T cell receptor beta chains were sequenced from one sample in a study of molecular identifiers for immune sequencing clone quantification. MiXCR was run by TCRdb on the PCR reads, yielding one entry per CDR3 protein. The table shows 85,000 to 90,000 distinct CDR3 sequences, with about 23% occurring only once. The sequenced sample consisted of naive CD8+ T cells from blood, with Jurkat cell RNA spiked in. Specified subset: FACS-sorted CD8+CD4-CCR7+CD45RA+ naive T cells. These receptors all come from a human donor in good health. Some libraries in this study had Jurkat cell RNA spiked in.

This clonotype was detected many times. V is TRBV7-2 and J is TRBJ2-1; 8 bases agree with TRBD1. Germline lookup yields CDR1 SGHTA and CDR2 FQGNSA. Trimming at V came to 4 bases and at J to 2 bases, leaving 10 bases not matched to a gene. This CDR3 comprises 17 residues. CDR3 coding DNA: TGTGCCAGCAGCTCCAGGGGGCAGGGGATCGCCTACAATGAGCAGTTCTTC. This encodes CASSSRGQGIAYNEQFF.

V usage is TRBV27 and J usage is TRBJ1-4; D call uncertain. Trimming cost V 6 bases and J 7 bases, with 18 bases left between them. CDR3 size: 15 residues. Germline V gene lookup returns CDR1 MNHEY and CDR2 SMNVEV (reference sequence). The CDR3 sequence: CASRGFMAFSEKLFF. The CDR3 nucleotides read TGTGCCAGCAGAGGGTTCATGGCGTTTAGTGAAAAACTGTTTTTT.

The chain has TRBV6-2 or TRBV6-3 and TRBJ2-5; D might be TRBD2 (6 bases). Deletions cut 2 bases from V and 2 bases from J, with 18 bases between. Germline-derived CDR1 and CDR2 are MNHEY and SVGEGT. This CDR3 region has 17 residues. The CDR3 DNA follows: TGTGCCAGCAGTTACCTCGTGGCGGGACCCCTTCAAGAGACCCAGTACTTC. Protein product: CASSYLVAGPLQETQYF.

Points on this clonotype: A much larger clone lies a single base off, so this may be a read error. The chain has TRBV5-3 and TRBJ1-2; D is uncertain. TRBV5-3 is given ORF status, its function remaining uncertain. The CDR3 covers 13 residues. V lost 8 bases and J lost 5, with 16 bases in between. CDR3 in amino acids: CASGPGGPYGYTF. In DNA, the CDR3 is TGTGCCAGCGGCCCTGGAGGGCCTTATGGCTACACCTTC.

In this sample, this clonotype turned up many times. The chain is built from TRBV9 and TRBJ2-2, with 8 bases identical to TRBD2. This CDR3 is built from 19 residues. Looked up from germline, CDR1 is SGDLS and CDR2 is YYNGEE. Losses at the gene ends were 0 bases for V and 2 bases for J; bases not matched to a gene: 12. The CDR3 loop is CASSVAPETVAGNTGELFF. The DNA of the CDR3 is TGTGCCAGCAGCGTAGCTCCAGAGACGGTAGCGGGAAACACCGGGGAGCTGTTTTTT.

The sample holds many counts of this clonotype. The V call is TRBV5-6, the J call TRBJ2-1, with D hard to call. Germline V gene data show CDR1 as SGHDT and CDR2 as YYEEEE. CDR3 length equals 14 residues. Trimming pared 0 bases from V and 8 bases from J, leaving 12 bases between. The CDR3 DNA follows: TGTGCCAGCAGCTTGGGTCGAAGTGCGGATGAGCAGTTCTTC. It encodes CASSLGRSADEQFF.

In this sample, this clonotype turned up a few times. The chain links TRBV30 to TRBJ1-5; TRBD1 might be the D (5 bases). This CDR3 spans 13 amino acids. Germline lookup yields CDR1 GTSNPN and CDR2 SVGIG (reference sequence). V was shortened by 2 bases and J by 8 bases, with 13 bases between the two germline ends. The CDR3 DNA reads TGTGCCTGGAGTCCCGGGGGGGGTGAGCCCCAGCATTTT. It codes for CAWSPGGGEPQHF. The full variable domain, with the rest looked up from reference TRBV30 and TRBJ1-5, is SQTIHQWPATLVQPVGSPLSLECTVEGTSNPNLYWYRQAAGRGLQLLFYSVGIGQISSEVPQNLSASRPQDRQFILSSKKLLLSDSGFYLCAWSPGGGEPQHFGDGTRLSIL.

This clonotype was detected only once. A much larger clonotype is one base distant, so this may be a read error. The chain employs TRBV27 and TRBJ2-4; weak D call: TRBD2 (6 bases). Germline assignment: CDR1 MNHEY and CDR2 SMNVEV (reference sequence). The CDR3 length is 16 residues. V lost 5 bases, J lost 0 bases, and 14 bases lay in between. The CDR3 DNA follows: TGTGCCAGCAGTCTCCCGGGGGACCTAGCCAAAAACATTCAGTACTTC. This sequence encodes CASSLPGDLAKNIQYF.

At least ten counts were recorded for this clonotype. The CDR3 DNA follows: TGCAGTGCTGCGAGCACTAGCGACCCGTACCAAGAGACCCAGTACTTC. This encodes CSAASTSDPYQETQYF. The chain combines TRBV20-1 with TRBJ2-5, with 7 bases fitting TRBD2. The CDR3 length is 16 residues. Germline lookup yields CDR1 DFQATT and CDR2 SNEGSKA (reference sequence). Trimming removed 5 bases from V and 0 bases from J; junction bases left unmatched: 12.

Ten or more counts support this clonotype. The V and J genes are TRBV7-9 and TRBJ2-2, with D maybe TRBD2 (5 bases). Trimming removed 3 bases at V and 8 bases at J, with 7 bases between. The CDR3 is made up of 12 amino acids. Germline assignment: CDR1 SEHNR and CDR2 FQNEAQ (reference sequence). The DNA for the CDR3 is TGTGCCAGCAGCTTCACTAGAGGGGAGCTGTTTTTT. This sequence encodes CASSFTRGELFF.

The V and J genes are TRBV5-5 and TRBJ2-3, with D possibly matching TRBD2 (7 bases). The V gene's germline CDR1 is SGHKS and CDR2 YYEKEE (reference sequence). The CDR3 has 16 amino acids. The germline V and J ends were trimmed by 1 base and 4 bases, with 16 bases remaining between them. The CDR3 reads CASSLLGGGGPDTQYF. For the CDR3, the DNA is TGTGCCAGCAGCTTGCTGGGGGGAGGGGGGCCAGATACGCAGTATTTT.

The V call is TRBV4-3, the J call TRBJ2-7; D might be TRBD2 (5 bases). The V end was cut by 0 bases, the J end by 3 bases, with 9 bases between. This CDR3 is built from 14 residues. CDR1 LGHNA and CDR2 YSLEER come from the germline V gene. CDR3 amino acids: CASSQEGEGYEQYF. CDR3 coding DNA: TGCGCCAGCAGCCAAGAGGGTGAGGGCTACGAGCAGTACTTC.

The rearrangement links TRBV29-1 to TRBJ2-7; tentative D call: TRBD2 (5 bases). This CDR3 contains 14 residues. V was shortened by 0 bases and J by 0 bases, with 9 bases between the two germline ends. Germline CDR1 reads SQVTM; CDR2 reads ANQGSEA. The CDR3 coding sequence is TGCAGCGTTGAAGAGGAGGCTAGCTCCTACGAGCAGTACTTC. It yields the protein CSVEEEASSYEQYF.

In regard to this clonotype: One end of the junction is discordant with germline, which a read error may explain. The genes are TRBV19 and TRBJ1-3; the D is unclear. Germline V lookup: CDR1 LNHDA, CDR2 SQIVND (reference sequence). This CDR3 spans 14 amino acids. In nucleotides, the CDR3 is TGTGCCAGTATTATAGTCTTGGATGGAAACACCATATATTTT. It codes for CASIIVLDGNTIYF.

The chain couples TRBV5-6 to TRBJ1-5; TRBD1 might be the D (6 bases). This CDR3 has 15 amino acids. CDR1 and CDR2 from the germline V gene are SGHDT and YYEEEE. V lost 3 bases, J lost 6 bases, and 16 bases lay in between. CDR3 sequence reads: CASSSQAQGTQPQHF. Written as DNA, the CDR3 is TGTGCCAGCAGCTCCCAGGCCCAGGGGACTCAGCCCCAGCATTTT.

The CDR3: CASSNHGDTQYF. CDR3 DNA sequence: TGTGCCAGCAGTAACCATGGGGATACGCAGTATTTT. The genes are TRBV6-5 and TRBJ2-3, with unresolved D. This CDR3 comprises 12 residues. Germline values: CDR1 MNHEY, CDR2 SVGAGI. The V gene lost 5 bases and the J gene lost 6 bases, with 9 bases spanning the gap.

With respect to this clonotype: This may be a read error, as it is one base from a much larger clone. V gene TRBV29-1 combines with J gene TRBJ2-1; D perhaps matches TRBD2 (5 bases). Germline CDR1 reads SQVTM; CDR2 reads ANQGSEA. V was shortened by 8 bases and J by 2 bases, with 13 bases between the two germline ends. The CDR3 has 13 residues. CDR3 in amino acids: CSLRLATYNEQFF. CDR3 bases: TGCAGCCTCCGGTTAGCGACCTACAATGAGCAGTTCTTC.

This clonotype was detected many times. The V and J genes are TRBV12-3 or TRBV12-4 and TRBJ1-5; 7 nucleotides align to TRBD1. This CDR3 spans 14 amino acids. The V segment lost 4 bases and the J segment 11 bases; nucleotides outside the gene matches: 11. CDR3 bases: TGTGCCAGCAGTTCACAGGGGCCCCGTCGGGCCCAGCATTTT. It encodes CASSSQGPRRAQHF.

A word on this clonotype: One end of the junction fails to match germline, which may point to a read error. V and J are TRBV6-1 and TRBJ2-5; D possibly corresponds to TRBD2 (5 bases). The CDR3 spans 13 residues. Germline values: CDR1 MNHNS, CDR2 SASEGT. The CDR3 nucleotides are TGTGCCAGCAGTGACGCGGGCCAAGAGACCCAGTGCTTC. Residues: CASSDAGQETQCF.

The chain joins TRBV12-3 or TRBV12-4 to TRBJ2-2, with 9 bases fitting TRBD1. J was trimmed by 3 bases and V by 4 bases; bases with no gene match: 3. The CDR3 is 15 residues long. CDR3 protein: CASSSRDRDTGELFF. The CDR3 DNA reads TGTGCCAGCAGTTCTCGGGACAGGGACACCGGGGAGCTGTTTTTT.

Only a few counts were recorded for this clonotype. The J gene is TRBJ1-4, the V gene TRBV12-3 or TRBV12-4, with 10 bases fitting TRBD1. The CDR3 has 14 amino acids. V gave up 5 bases and J gave up 14 bases; unmatched junction bases: 11. The chain's CDR3 is CASSPPGQGFRLFF. The CDR3 coding sequence is TGTGCCAGCAGTCCCCCGGGACAGGGGTTTAGGCTGTTTTTT.

The chain uses TRBV25-1 and TRBJ1-1, with 7 bases identical to TRBD1. Germline values: CDR1 MGHDK, CDR2 SYGVNS. This CDR3 has 19 residues. V lost 6 bases, J lost 0 bases, and 19 bases stayed unmatched. CDR3 loop: CASSALLARGGVLNTEAFF. For the CDR3, the DNA is TGTGCCAGCAGCGCACTCCTAGCCAGGGGGGGGGTGCTGAACACTGAAGCTTTCTTT.

This chain joins TRBV27 and TRBJ1-1; D is possibly TRBD1 (6 bases). Germline lookup yields CDR1 MNHEY and CDR2 SMNVEV (reference sequence). The CDR3 spans 13 residues. V was clipped by 6 bases and J by 6 bases, with 14 bases between them. CDR3 sequence (DNA): TGTGCCAGCAGGGACAGAGGTTCCGCTGAAGCTTTCTTT. Translated, it gives CASRDRGSAEAFF.

This clonotype was found a few times. At one boundary the junction diverges from the germline segment, which might be a read error. This chain links TRBV19 with TRBJ1-1, with a weak D call TRBD1 (5 bases). The CDR3 length is 15 residues. The germline V gene encodes CDR1 LNHDA and CDR2 SQIVND (reference sequence). For the CDR3, the DNA is TGTGCCAGTAGTCTACAAGCCGGGACCTACACTGTAGCTTTCTTT. As protein: CASSLQAGTYTVAFF.

As for this clonotype: A much larger clone lies one base from this, so it may be a read error. The chain links TRBV7-9 to TRBJ2-5; 8 nucleotides match TRBD2. The germline gives CDR1 SEHNR, CDR2 FQNEAQ (reference sequence). The CDR3 has 15 amino acids. V gave up 5 bases and J gave up 2 bases; unmatched junction bases: 7. CDR3 sequence: CASSMQLAEQETQYF. The CDR3 DNA sequence: TGTGCCAGCAGCATGCAACTAGCGGAGCAAGAGACCCAGTACTTC. Full variable domain (rest looked up from reference TRBV7-9 and TRBJ2-5): DTGVSQNPRHKITKRGQNVTFRCDPISEHNRLYWYRQTLGQGPEFLTYFQNEAQLEKSRLLSDRFSAERPKGSFSTLEIQRTEQGDSAMYLCASSMQLAEQETQYFGPGTRLLVL.

The V call is TRBV27, the J call TRBJ2-1, with D possibly being TRBD2 (5 bases). The CDR3 has 14 residues. Trimming took 10 bases from V and 4 from J, leaving 17 bases between them. Germline V gene lookup returns CDR1 MNHEY and CDR2 SMNVEV (reference sequence). The CDR3 region is CATGSNTRYNEQFF. DNA of the CDR3: TGTGCCACGGGGAGTAACACGCGATACAATGAGCAGTTCTTC.

On this clonotype: A much larger clone sits a single nucleotide away, making a read error possible. The V call is TRBV20-1, the J call TRBJ1-4; D gene unclear. Germline loops: CDR1 DFQATT, CDR2 SNEGSKA (reference sequence). This CDR3 comprises 13 residues. The CDR3 loop is CSAKTETNERLFF. Here the CDR3 DNA reads TGCAGTGCCAAGACGGAAACTAATGAAAGACTGTTTTTT.

This clonotype has at least ten counts. The genes are TRBV5-6 and TRBJ2-1; a possible D gene is TRBD1 (5 bases). CDR1 is SGHDT and CDR2 is YYEEEE in the germline V gene. V gave up 4 bases and J gave up 8 bases, with 13 bases separating them. The CDR3 runs 13 residues. CDR3 nucleotides: TGTGCCAGCAGCGGAGAACAGGCGTATGAGCAGTTCTTC. Translated, it gives CASSGEQAYEQFF.

This clonotype was counted ten times or more. The chain has TRBV7-9 and TRBJ1-4; no firm D call. This CDR3 spans 13 amino acids. V was shortened by 2 bases and J by 7 bases, with 8 bases between the two germline ends. The germline V gene has CDR1 SEHNR and CDR2 FQNEAQ (reference sequence). CDR3 in DNA: TGTGCCAGCAGCTTATTGGGAACTGAAAAACTGTTTTTT. It yields the protein CASSLLGTEKLFF.

Comment on this clonotype: A read error may explain this, as a much larger clone is one base away. V gene TRBV19 combines with J gene TRBJ2-3; possibly TRBD2 for D (5 bases). V was cut by 6 bases and J by 4 bases, with 11 bases left in between. Germline V gene lookup returns CDR1 LNHDA and CDR2 SQIVND (reference sequence). This CDR3 comprises 13 residues. The CDR3 reads CASRRLAADTQYF. Written as DNA, the CDR3 is TGTGCCAGTAGACGGCTAGCAGCAGATACGCAGTATTTT.

In this sample, this clonotype turned up once. This chain uses TRBV7-2 with TRBJ2-1; 14 positions match TRBD2. Germline assignment: CDR1 SGHTA and CDR2 FQGNSA. The CDR3 covers 16 residues. J was trimmed by 9 bases and V by 4 bases; bases with no gene match: 8. CDR3 DNA: TGTGCCAGCAGCTCGACTAGCGGGGGGGCCTATGGTGAGCAGTTCTTC. Translating gives CASSSTSGGAYGEQFF. Based on the CDR3 plus reference TRBV7-2 and TRBJ2-1, the full variable domain is GAGVSQSPSNKVTEKGKDVELRCDPISGHTALYWYRQSLGQGLEFLIYFQGNSAPDKSGLPSDRFSAERTGGSVSTLTIQRTQQEDSAVYLCASSSTSGGAYGEQFFGPGTRLTVL.